These 13 T cell receptor beta chains originate from one sample sequenced in a study of blood T cell repertoires in COVID-19. Sequencing used immunoSEQ multiplex PCR; TCRdb keeps in-frame clones, though not all of them. The sample has more than 200,000 clones; 80% to 95% are singletons. Source material: PBMCs or T cells enriched from blood (not recorded which). The receptors stem from a woman under 30 who had recovered from COVID-19.

The chain couples TRBV7-2 to TRBJ1-1, with D possibly TRBD1 on 6 matching bases. V lost 1 base, J lost 0 bases, and 18 bases lay in between. Per the germline V gene, CDR1 is SGHTA and CDR2 is FQGNSA. The CDR3 is 18 residues long. CDR3 bases: TGTGCCAGCAGCTTAGAAGTCCAGGGAGGGGGAATGAACACTGAAGCTTTCTTT. Residues: CASSLEVQGGGMNTEAFF.

The chain links TRBV19 to TRBJ2-2, with a weak D call TRBD2 (5 bases). The CDR3 is made up of 17 amino acids. V was cut by 4 bases and J by 2 bases, with 17 bases left in between. Looked up from germline, CDR1 is LNHDA and CDR2 is SQIVND (reference sequence). The CDR3 loop reads CASSTDYGGSNTGELFF. The CDR3, as DNA: TGTGCCAGTAGTACGGATTATGGAGGATCTAACACCGGGGAGCTGTTTTTT.

V is TRBV4-2 and J is TRBJ2-7; 8 bases align to TRBD2. With 0 bases clipped from V and 1 base from J, the junction kept 8 bases outside the gene matches. The V gene's germline CDR1 is LGHNA and CDR2 YNFKEQ. This CDR3 is 17 amino acids long. CDR3 nucleotides: TGTGCCAGCAGCCAAGAATTGGGGGTAGCGGGATCCTACGAGCAGTACTTC. Translation: CASSQELGVAGSYEQYF.

The V and J genes are TRBV5-1 and TRBJ2-5; 11 positions agree with TRBD2. The CDR3 runs 19 residues. Germline trimming cut 3 bases from V and 5 bases from J; bases unmatched to any gene: 18. Per germline, CDR1 SGHRS and CDR2 YFSETQ. The CDR3: CASSYPGLAVSSPPETQYF. CDR3 sequence (DNA): TGCGCCAGCAGCTACCCGGGACTAGCGGTTTCGTCGCCCCCGGAGACCCAGTACTTC.

This clone was observed a single time. The V and J genes are TRBV2 and TRBJ2-1; 10 bases fit TRBD2. The length of the CDR3 is 14 residues. Germline V lookup: CDR1 SNHLY, CDR2 FYNNEI. The junction had 7 bases not matched to a gene; V was cut back by 7 bases and J by 7 bases. CDR3 sequence (DNA): TGTGCCAGCATCACCGGGACTAGCGTAAATGAGCAGTTCTTC. Its translation is CASITGTSVNEQFF.

The rearrangement joins TRBV10-3 to TRBJ2-6; 11 nucleotides match TRBD1. V gave up 6 bases and J gave up 1 base; unmatched junction bases: 5. Germline assignment: CDR1 ENHRY and CDR2 SYGVKD. The CDR3 is 17 amino acids. The CDR3, as DNA: TGTGCCATCAGCCCGGGACAGGGGGATTCTGGGGCCAACGTCCTGACTTTC. It yields the protein CAISPGQGDSGANVLTF.

The V and J genes are TRBV5-6 and TRBJ1-5; 7 nucleotides line up with TRBD1. With V trimmed by 1 base and J by 3 bases, 7 bases remained unmatched. The CDR3 has 16 residues. Germline V lookup: CDR1 SGHDT, CDR2 YYEEEE. CDR3 coding DNA: TGTGCCAGCAGCTTGCGCTCTGACAGGGACAATCAGCCCCAGCATTTT. It encodes CASSLRSDRDNQPQHF. The variable domain in full, completed from reference TRBV5-6 and TRBJ1-5, reads DAGVTQSPTHLIKTRGQQVTLRCSPKSGHDTVSWYQQALGQGPQFIFQYYEEEERQRGNFPDRFSGHQFPNYSSELNVNALLLGDSALYLCASSLRSDRDNQPQHFGDGTRLSIL.

V gene TRBV5-1 combines with J gene TRBJ2-7; TRBD2 matches 9 bases. This CDR3 comprises 15 residues. With V trimmed by 0 bases and J by 5 bases, 6 bases remained unmatched. Germline CDR1 reads SGHRS; CDR2 reads YFSETQ. CDR3 DNA: TGCGCCAGCAGCTTGGCCCTAGCGGGGAGTCACGAGCAGTACTTC. Amino acids: CASSLALAGSHEQYF.

The V and J genes are TRBV5-1 and TRBJ2-7; maybe TRBD1 (5 bases). CDR1 SGHRS and CDR2 YFSETQ come from the germline V gene. The CDR3 totals 13 residues. The V end lost 2 bases, the J end lost 2 bases, and 8 bases lay between the germline ends. The CDR3 sequence is CASSFIGAYEQYF. The CDR3 bases are TGCGCCAGCAGCTTTATAGGGGCCTACGAGCAGTACTTC.

The rearrangement joins TRBV11-3 to TRBJ1-1; TRBD1 matches 7 bases. Germline values: CDR1 SGHNT, CDR2 YENEEA. CDR3 length: 15 amino acids. The J segment lost 1 base and the V segment lost 2 bases, leaving 4 bases of the junction unmatched. The CDR3 sequence is CASSLYGTENTEAFF. The CDR3 DNA reads TGTGCCAGCAGCTTATATGGGACAGAGAACACTGAAGCTTTCTTT.

V is TRBV27 and J is TRBJ2-7; D gene uncertain. The germline V gene encodes CDR1 MNHEY and CDR2 SMNVEV (reference sequence). Between the trimmed V and J ends, which lost 3 bases and 7 bases, there was a span of 16 bases. The CDR3 consists of 14 residues. CDR3 sequence: CASSFWVRWREQYF. CDR3 sequence (DNA): TGTGCCAGCAGTTTTTGGGTACGTTGGAGAGAGCAGTACTTC.

V and J are TRBV7-9 and TRBJ1-5; maybe TRBD1 (6 bases). This CDR3 contains 15 residues. Germline loops: CDR1 SEHNR, CDR2 FQNEAQ (reference sequence). V was cut by 5 bases and J by 5 bases, with 16 bases left in between. The CDR3 nucleotides are TGTGCCAGCAGCCTCACTCCAGGGGACCATCAGCCCCAGCATTTT. Its translation: CASSLTPGDHQPQHF.

This sequence joins TRBV27 and TRBJ1-2; 8 nucleotides align to TRBD1. With 5 bases clipped from V and 2 bases from J, the junction kept 7 bases outside the gene matches. The CDR3 sequence is 15 residues long. CDR1 is MNHEY and CDR2 is SMNVEV in the germline V gene (reference sequence). This chain's CDR3 is CASSLKWTGNYGYTF. CDR3 nucleotides: TGTGCCAGCAGTCTGAAATGGACAGGGAACTATGGCTACACCTTC.